The entry below describes one T cell receptor (beta chain). The run of the v3.0 immunoSEQ assay was at survey level. The method was immunoSEQ multiplex PCR; TCRdb's version includes in-frame clones alone and lacks a portion of them. This repertoire shows more than 35,000 clones, 80% to 90% found once; its top ten account for roughly a tenth. Trimming stripped 5 bases from V and 0 bases from J, with 10 bases between. CDR1 and CDR2 (germline): SEHNR, FQNEAQ (reference sequence). This CDR3 is 14 amino acids long. The data were obtained in a study of long-term antiretroviral therapy in people with HIV. This receptor was obtained from a man aged 18 to 30 with HIV. The specimen comprised unsorted PBMCs, sampled 2.2 years after starting antiretroviral therapy. V and J are TRBV7-9 and TRBJ1-1; the D is unclear. CDR3 DNA sequence: TGTGCCAGCAGCCTTTCCAGCTTGAACACTGAAGCTTTCTTT. It specifies CASSLSSLNTEAFF. The whole variable domain, filled in from reference TRBV7-9 and TRBJ1-1, reads DTGVSQNPRHKITKRGQNVTFRCDPISEHNRLYWYRQTLGQGPEFLTYFQNEAQLEKSRLLSDRFSAERPKGSFSTLEIQRTEQGDSAMYLCASSLSSLNTEAFFGQGTRLTVV.